This T cell receptor beta chain was sequenced during a study of Graves' ophthalmopathy and Graves' hyperthyroidism. Ophthalmopathy absent within 18 months of follow-up marked hyperthyroidism as stable. This clonotype was counted at least ten times. Amplified TCR beta CDR3 regions were obtained using RNA transcripts as template. Amplification began with first-round RT-PCR using HTBI primers, then second-round multiplex PCR was performed. MiXCR was run by TCRdb on the multiplex PCR reads, yielding one entry per CDR3 protein. Counted here are 300,000 to 400,000 distinct CDR3 sequences, roughly 17% occurring once; the ten biggest clones make up 2% to 3%. V was pared by 7 bases and J by 6 bases, with 8 bases of the junction left unmatched. The CDR3 consists of 13 residues. The germline V gene encodes CDR1 MDHEN and CDR2 SYDVKM.

This chain joins TRBV28 and TRBJ1-2; TRBD1 agrees at 7 bases. The source is an adult woman with stable Graves' hyperthyroidism. Specimen: peripheral blood. As DNA, the CDR3 is TGTGCCAGCACCGCGGACAGGCCCGATGGCTACACCTTC. It encodes CASTADRPDGYTF.